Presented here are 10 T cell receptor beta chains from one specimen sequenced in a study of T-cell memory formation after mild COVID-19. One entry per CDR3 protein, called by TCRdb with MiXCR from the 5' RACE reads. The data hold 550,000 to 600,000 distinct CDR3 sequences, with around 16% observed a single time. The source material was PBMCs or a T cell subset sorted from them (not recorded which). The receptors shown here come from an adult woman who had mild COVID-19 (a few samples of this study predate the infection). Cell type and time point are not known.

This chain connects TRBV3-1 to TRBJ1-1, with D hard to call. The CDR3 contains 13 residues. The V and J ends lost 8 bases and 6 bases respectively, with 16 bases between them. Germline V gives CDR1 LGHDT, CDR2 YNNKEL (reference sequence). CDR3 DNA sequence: TGTGCCAGCGGTCATGGGTTAGGGTCTGAAGCTTTCTTT. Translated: CASGHGLGSEAFF.

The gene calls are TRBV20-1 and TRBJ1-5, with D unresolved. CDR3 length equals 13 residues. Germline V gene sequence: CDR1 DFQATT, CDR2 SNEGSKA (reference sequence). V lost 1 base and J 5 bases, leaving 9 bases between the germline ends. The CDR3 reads CSARGAEYQPQHF. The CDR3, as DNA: TGCAGTGCTAGAGGGGCAGAGTATCAGCCCCAGCATTTT.

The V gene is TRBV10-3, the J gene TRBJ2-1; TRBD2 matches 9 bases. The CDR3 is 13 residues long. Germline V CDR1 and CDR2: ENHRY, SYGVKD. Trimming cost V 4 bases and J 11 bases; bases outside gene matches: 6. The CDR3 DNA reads TGTGCCATCAGTGGGACTAGCGCTGAGAAGCAGTTCTTC. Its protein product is CAISGTSAEKQFF.

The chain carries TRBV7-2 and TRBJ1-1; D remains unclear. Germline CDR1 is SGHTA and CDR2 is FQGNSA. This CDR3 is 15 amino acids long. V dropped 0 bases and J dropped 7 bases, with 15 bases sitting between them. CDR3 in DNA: TGTGCCAGCAGCTTAGCCGCGAGGGTATTGAGTGAAGCTTTCTTT. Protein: CASSLAARVLSEAFF.

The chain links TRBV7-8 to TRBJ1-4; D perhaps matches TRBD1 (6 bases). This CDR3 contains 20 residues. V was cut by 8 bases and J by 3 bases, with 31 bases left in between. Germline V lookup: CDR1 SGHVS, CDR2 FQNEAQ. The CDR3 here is CASRLDAIRHRGRSNEKLFF. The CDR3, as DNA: TGTGCCAGCCGACTAGACGCTATTCGGCATCGGGGGCGTTCTAATGAAAAACTGTTTTTT. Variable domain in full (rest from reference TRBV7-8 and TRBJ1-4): GAGVSQSPRYKVAKRGQDVALRCDPISGHVSLFWYQQALGQGPEFLTYFQNEAQLDKSGLPSDRFFAERPEGSVSTLKIQRTQQEDSAVYLCASRLDAIRHRGRSNEKLFFGSGTQLSVL.

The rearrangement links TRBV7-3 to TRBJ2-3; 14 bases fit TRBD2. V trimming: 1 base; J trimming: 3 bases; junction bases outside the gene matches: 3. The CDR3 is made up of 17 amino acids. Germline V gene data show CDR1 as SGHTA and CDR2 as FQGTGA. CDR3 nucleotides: TGTGCCAGCAGCTTAATGGGACTAGCGGGGGTTACAGATACGCAGTATTTT. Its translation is CASSLMGLAGVTDTQYF.

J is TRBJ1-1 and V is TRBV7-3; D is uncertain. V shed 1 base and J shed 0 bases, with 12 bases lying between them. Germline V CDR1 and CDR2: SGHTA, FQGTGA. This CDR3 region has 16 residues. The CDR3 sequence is CASSLMMVAVNTEAFF. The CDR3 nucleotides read TGTGCCAGCAGCTTAATGATGGTGGCAGTGAACACTGAAGCTTTCTTT.

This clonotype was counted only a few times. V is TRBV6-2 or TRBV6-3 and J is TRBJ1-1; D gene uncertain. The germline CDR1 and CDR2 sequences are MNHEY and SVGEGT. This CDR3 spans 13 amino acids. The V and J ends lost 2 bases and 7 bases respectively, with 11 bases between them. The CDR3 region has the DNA TGTGCCAGCAGTTACAGTCTCGGGGATGAAGCTTTCTTT. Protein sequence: CASSYSLGDEAFF.

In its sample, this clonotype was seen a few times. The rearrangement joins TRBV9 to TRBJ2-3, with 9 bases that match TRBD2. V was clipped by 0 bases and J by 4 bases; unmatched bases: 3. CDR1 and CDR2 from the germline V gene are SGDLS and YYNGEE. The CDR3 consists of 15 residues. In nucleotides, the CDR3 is TGTGCCAGCAGCGTAGTAGGACTAGCGTCAGATACGCAGTATTTT. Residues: CASSVVGLASDTQYF.

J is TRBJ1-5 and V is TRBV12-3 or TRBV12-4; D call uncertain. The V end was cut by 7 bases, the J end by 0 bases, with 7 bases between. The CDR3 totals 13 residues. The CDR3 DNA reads TGTGCCAGCACCTTCCATAGCAATCAGCCCCAGCATTTT. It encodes CASTFHSNQPQHF.